Listed here are 14 T cell receptor beta chains from one sample, sequenced in a study of chemoradiotherapy in HPV16-positive cancers (dated by TCRdb to 2022 to 2024). The library was produced with the immunoSEQ multiplex PCR assay. In its TCRdb copy, this immuneACCESS table keeps in-frame sequences only and misses some clones. Where compared with another copy, unresolved V genes explain less than half of these, and the others have no known cause. The sample profile shows over 2,000 clones; about 87% of them were found once. The ten largest make up about 3% of the sample. The sample was tumor tissue, taken from a patient who underwent chemoradiotherapy. The receptor source for this set is a human donor with HPV-associated anogenital cancer.

V gene TRBV6-6 combines with J gene TRBJ2-7, with a tentative D call TRBD1 (6 bases). V lost 7 bases and J 9 bases, leaving 13 bases between the germline ends. The CDR3 consists of 11 residues. The V gene's germline CDR1 is MNHNY and CDR2 SVGAGI (reference sequence). The CDR3 reads CASTDRKGQYF. The CDR3 DNA reads TGTGCCAGCACAGACAGGAAGGGGCAGTACTTC.

This chain connects TRBV6-1 to TRBJ1-1, with 7 bases that match TRBD1. CDR1 is MNHNS and CDR2 is SASEGT in the germline V gene. CDR3 length equals 15 residues. In DNA form, the CDR3 reads TGTGCAGCGGAAGCCGGGACAGCCGTGAACACTGAAGCTTTCTTT. Its protein is CAAEAGTAVNTEAFF.

This clone has just one count. The chain couples TRBV6-1 to TRBJ2-3, with TRBD2 identical over 11 bases. Trimming at V came to 4 bases and at J to 4 bases, leaving 4 bases not matched to a gene. This CDR3 spans 15 amino acids. CDR1 MNHNS and CDR2 SASEGT come from the germline V gene. The CDR3 region is CASSVLAGGPDTQYF. The CDR3 nucleotides read TGTGCCAGCAGTGTTTTAGCGGGAGGGCCAGATACGCAGTATTTT.

This clone was counted between two and nine times. The chain carries TRBV11-2 and TRBJ1-2; D perhaps matches TRBD1 (5 bases). V was shortened by 1 base and J by 5 bases, with 5 bases between the two germline ends. This CDR3 contains 12 residues. Germline V gene lookup returns CDR1 SGHAT and CDR2 FQNNGV. The DNA of the CDR3 is TGTGCCAGCAGCTTAGCAGGGTATGGCTACACCTTC. Protein: CASSLAGYGYTF.

This sequence joins TRBV7-6 and TRBJ2-7; the D gene is possibly TRBD2 (6 bases). Germline V gives CDR1 SGHVS, CDR2 FNYEAQ. The CDR3 runs 16 residues. With 3 bases removed from V and 0 bases from J, the gap between germline ends came to 15 bases. CDR3 amino acids: CASSFGLAGPSYEQYF. In nucleotides, the CDR3 is TGTGCCAGCAGCTTCGGGCTCGCGGGGCCCTCCTACGAGCAGTACTTC.

The chain joins TRBV7-9 to TRBJ1-3; D remains ambiguous. Germline loops: CDR1 SEHNR, CDR2 FQNEAQ (reference sequence). This CDR3 is built from 14 residues. V lost 0 bases and J 7 bases, leaving 10 bases between the germline ends. The CDR3 spells CASSLAEAANTIYF. The CDR3 DNA reads as TGTGCCAGCAGCTTAGCGGAGGCGGCGAACACCATATATTTT.

This chain connects TRBV7-9 to TRBJ1-1; D possibly corresponds to TRBD1 (5 bases). CDR3 size: 14 residues. Germline loops: CDR1 SEHNR, CDR2 FQNEAQ (reference sequence). V was clipped by 5 bases and J by 3 bases, with 13 bases between them. The CDR3 nucleotides read TGTGCCAGCAGCGACTTTCGGGGGTACACTGAAGCTTTCTTT. This sequence encodes CASSDFRGYTEAFF.

This sequence joins TRBV30 and TRBJ2-7; TRBD1 matches 8 bases. V dropped 2 bases and J dropped 3; count of bases not matched to a gene: 3. CDR1 is GTSNPN, CDR2 SVGIG, per germline (reference sequence). The CDR3 extends over 13 amino acids. The CDR3 DNA sequence: TGTGCCTGGAGTAGGACAGGGATCTACGAGCAGTACTTC. Protein product: CAWSRTGIYEQYF.

V gene TRBV5-5 combines with J gene TRBJ1-1, with D maybe TRBD1 (6 bases). Germline lookup yields CDR1 SGHKS and CDR2 YYEKEE (reference sequence). The CDR3 has 13 residues. Trimming shortened V by 0 bases and J by 13 bases, and 16 bases separated the two germline ends. Here the CDR3 reads CASSLGSTRGDFF. DNA of the CDR3: TGTGCCAGCAGCTTGGGGTCGACCAGGGGAGATTTCTTT.

This chain links TRBV6-4 with TRBJ2-7, with 11 bases that match TRBD1. This CDR3 spans 15 amino acids. The germline CDR1 and CDR2 sequences are MRHNA and SNTAGT. Unmatched junction bases numbered 5, after V lost 5 bases and J lost 2 bases. In DNA form, the CDR3 reads TGTGCCAGCAGTCCGGGACAGGGGGATACCTACGAGCAGTACTTC. This sequence encodes CASSPGQGDTYEQYF.

The chain links TRBV28 to TRBJ1-2, with a tentative D call TRBD1 (5 bases). CDR3 length: 16 residues. V shed 4 bases and J shed 0 bases, with 15 bases lying between them. From germline, CDR1 is MDHEN and CDR2 SYDVKM. The CDR3 DNA reads as TGTGCCAGCAGTTCCGGGGCCGGGGAGGCTAACTATGGCTACACCTTC. Amino acid sequence: CASSSGAGEANYGYTF.

V usage is TRBV28 and J usage is TRBJ2-1; possibly TRBD2 for D (5 bases). The V end lost 2 bases, the J end lost 6 bases, and 14 bases lay between the germline ends. Per germline, CDR1 MDHEN and CDR2 SYDVKM. The CDR3 length is 15 residues. This CDR3 is CASSLPTLGSNEQFF. The CDR3 bases are TGTGCCAGCAGTTTACCGACTTTGGGGAGCAATGAGCAGTTCTTC.

The chain is built from TRBV6-1 and TRBJ1-4; TRBD1 aligns across 10 bases. The CDR3 has 16 residues. Germline V gene lookup returns CDR1 MNHNS and CDR2 SASEGT. Trimming took 2 bases from V and 8 from J; bases not matched to a gene: 8. CDR3 nucleotide sequence: TGTGCCAGCAGTGAACAGACAGGGGGCGGTGGGGAAAAACTGTTTTTT. This codes for CASSEQTGGGGEKLFF.

The J gene is TRBJ1-2, the V gene TRBV2; D is ambiguous. The CDR3 has 12 residues. Germline V gives CDR1 SNHLY, CDR2 FYNNEI. V lost 7 bases, J lost 1 base, and 7 bases lay in between. The CDR3 here is CASITDNYGYTF. The CDR3 DNA reads as TGTGCCAGCATCACAGATAACTATGGCTACACCTTC.